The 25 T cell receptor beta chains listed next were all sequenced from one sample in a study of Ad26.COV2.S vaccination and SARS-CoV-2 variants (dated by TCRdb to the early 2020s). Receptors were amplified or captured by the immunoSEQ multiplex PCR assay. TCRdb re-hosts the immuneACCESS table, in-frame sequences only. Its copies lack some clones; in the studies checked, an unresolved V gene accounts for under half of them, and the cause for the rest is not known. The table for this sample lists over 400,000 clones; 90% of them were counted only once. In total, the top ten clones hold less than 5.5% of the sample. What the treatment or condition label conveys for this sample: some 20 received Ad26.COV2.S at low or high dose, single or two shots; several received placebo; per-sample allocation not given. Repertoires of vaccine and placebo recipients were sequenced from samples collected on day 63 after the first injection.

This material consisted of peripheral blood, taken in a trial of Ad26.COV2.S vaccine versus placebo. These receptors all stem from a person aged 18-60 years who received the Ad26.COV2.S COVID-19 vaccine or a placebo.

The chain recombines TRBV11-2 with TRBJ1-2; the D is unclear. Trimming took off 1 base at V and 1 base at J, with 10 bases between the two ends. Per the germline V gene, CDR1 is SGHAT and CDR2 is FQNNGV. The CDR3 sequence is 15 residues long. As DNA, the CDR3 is TGTGCCAGCAGCTTAGGTTCAGCCTTTAACTATGGCTACACCTTC. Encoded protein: CASSLGSAFNYGYTF. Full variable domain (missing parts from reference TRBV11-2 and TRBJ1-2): EAGVAQSPRYKIIEKRQSVAFWCNPISGHATLYWYQQILGQGPKLLIQFQNNGVVDDSQLPKDRFSAERLKGVDSTLKIQPAKLEDSAVYLCASSLGSAFNYGYTFGSGTRLTVV.

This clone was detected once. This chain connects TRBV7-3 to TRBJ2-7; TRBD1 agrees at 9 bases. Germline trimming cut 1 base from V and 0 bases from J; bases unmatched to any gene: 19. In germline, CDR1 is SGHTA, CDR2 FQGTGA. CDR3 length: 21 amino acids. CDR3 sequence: CASSLRIACFGQGLDSYEQYF. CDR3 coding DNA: TGTGCCAGCAGCTTAAGGATCGCGTGCTTTGGACAGGGGCTCGACTCCTACGAGCAGTACTTC.

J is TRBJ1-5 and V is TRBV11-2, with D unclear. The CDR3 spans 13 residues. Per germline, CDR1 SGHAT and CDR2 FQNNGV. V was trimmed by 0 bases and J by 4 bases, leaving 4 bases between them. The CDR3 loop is CASSLERNQPQHF. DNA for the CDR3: TGTGCCAGCAGCTTAGAGAGGAATCAGCCCCAGCATTTT. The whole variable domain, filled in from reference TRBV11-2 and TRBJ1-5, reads EAGVAQSPRYKIIEKRQSVAFWCNPISGHATLYWYQQILGQGPKLLIQFQNNGVVDDSQLPKDRFSAERLKGVDSTLKIQPAKLEDSAVYLCASSLERNQPQHFGDGTRLSIL.

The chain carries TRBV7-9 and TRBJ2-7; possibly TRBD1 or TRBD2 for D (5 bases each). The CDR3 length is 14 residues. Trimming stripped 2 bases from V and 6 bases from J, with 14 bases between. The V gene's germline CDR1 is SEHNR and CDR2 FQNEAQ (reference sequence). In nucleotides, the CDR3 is TGTGCCAGCAGCTTATTGGGACCCTCGATCGAGCAGTACTTC. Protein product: CASSLLGPSIEQYF. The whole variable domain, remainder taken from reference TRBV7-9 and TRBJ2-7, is DTGVSQNPRHKITKRGQNVTFRCDPISEHNRLYWYRQTLGQGPEFLTYFQNEAQLEKSRLLSDRFSAERPKGSFSTLEIQRTEQGDSAMYLCASSLLGPSIEQYFGPGTRLTVT.

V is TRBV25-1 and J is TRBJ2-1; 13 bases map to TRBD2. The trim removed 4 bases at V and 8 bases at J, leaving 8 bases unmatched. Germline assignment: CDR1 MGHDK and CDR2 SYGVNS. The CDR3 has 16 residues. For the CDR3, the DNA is TGTGCCAGCAGTGCCCCGGGACTAGCGGGACGGCATGAGCAGTTCTTC. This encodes CASSAPGLAGRHEQFF.

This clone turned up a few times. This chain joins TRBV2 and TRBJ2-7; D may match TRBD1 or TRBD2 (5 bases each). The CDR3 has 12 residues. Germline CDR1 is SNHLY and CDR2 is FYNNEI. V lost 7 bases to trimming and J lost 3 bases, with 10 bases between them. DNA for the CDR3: TGTGCCAGCAAAGGGACGGTCTACGAGCAGTACTTC. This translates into CASKGTVYEQYF.

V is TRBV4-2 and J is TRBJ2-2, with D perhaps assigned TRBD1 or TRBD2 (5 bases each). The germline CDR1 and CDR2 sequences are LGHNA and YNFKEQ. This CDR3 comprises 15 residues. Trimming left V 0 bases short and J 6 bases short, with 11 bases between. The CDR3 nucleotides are TGTGCCAGCAGCCAAGATTTATGGGGACCCGGGGAGCTGTTTTTT. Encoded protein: CASSQDLWGPGELFF.

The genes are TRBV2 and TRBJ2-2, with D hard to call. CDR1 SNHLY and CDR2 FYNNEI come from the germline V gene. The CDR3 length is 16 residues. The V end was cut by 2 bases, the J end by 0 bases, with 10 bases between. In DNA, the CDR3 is TGTGCCAGCAGTGAACTGGCGGTCTCGAACACCGGGGAGCTGTTTTTT. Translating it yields CASSELAVSNTGELFF.

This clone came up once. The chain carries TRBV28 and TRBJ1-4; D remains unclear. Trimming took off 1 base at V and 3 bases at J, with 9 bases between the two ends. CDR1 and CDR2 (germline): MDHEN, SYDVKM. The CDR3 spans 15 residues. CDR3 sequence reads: CASSLYGVSNEKLFF. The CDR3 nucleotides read TGTGCCAGCAGTTTATACGGGGTATCTAATGAAAAACTGTTTTTT.

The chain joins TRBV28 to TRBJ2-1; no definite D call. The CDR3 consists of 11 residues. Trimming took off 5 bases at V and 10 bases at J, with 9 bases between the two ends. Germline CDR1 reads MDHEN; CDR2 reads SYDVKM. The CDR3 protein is CASSPAEEQFF. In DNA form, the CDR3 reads TGTGCCAGCAGTCCGGCCGAAGAGCAGTTCTTC.

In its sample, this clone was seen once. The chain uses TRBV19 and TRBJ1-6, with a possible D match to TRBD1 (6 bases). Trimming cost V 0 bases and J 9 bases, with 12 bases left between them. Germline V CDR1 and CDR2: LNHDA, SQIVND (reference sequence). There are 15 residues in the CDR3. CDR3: CASSIEPGASSPLHF. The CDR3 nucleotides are TGTGCCAGTAGTATAGAGCCGGGGGCCAGTTCACCCCTCCACTTT.

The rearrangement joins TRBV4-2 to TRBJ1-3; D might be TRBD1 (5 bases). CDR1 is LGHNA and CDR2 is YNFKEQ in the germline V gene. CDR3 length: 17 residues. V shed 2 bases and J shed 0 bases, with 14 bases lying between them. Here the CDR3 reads CASSQLVDRVSGNTIYF. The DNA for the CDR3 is TGTGCCAGCAGCCAATTAGTCGACAGAGTCTCTGGAAACACCATATATTTT.

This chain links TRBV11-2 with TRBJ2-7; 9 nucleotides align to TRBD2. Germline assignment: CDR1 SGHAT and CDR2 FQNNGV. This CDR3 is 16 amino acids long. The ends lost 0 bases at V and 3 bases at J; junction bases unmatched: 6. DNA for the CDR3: TGTGCCAGCAGCTTAGACAGGGCGGGAGGGTTCTACGAGCAGTACTTC. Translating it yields CASSLDRAGGFYEQYF.

The CDR3, as DNA: TGTGCCAGCAGCTTGAGGGGTGGGGCCAACGTCCTGACTTTC. Amino acids: CASSLRGGANVLTF. This sequence joins TRBV5-4 and TRBJ2-6; D perhaps matches TRBD1 (5 bases). The ends were cut back, 1 base at V and 3 bases at J, with 5 bases in the middle. CDR1 and CDR2 (germline): SGHNT, YYREEE (reference sequence). The CDR3 has 14 residues. The entire variable domain, with the rest obtained from reference TRBV5-4 and TRBJ2-6, is as follows: ETGVTQSPTHLIKTRGQQVTLRCSSQSGHNTVSWYQQALGQGPQFIFQYYREEENGRGNFPPRFSGLQFPNYSSELNVNALELDDSALYLCASSLRGGANVLTFGAGSRLTVL.

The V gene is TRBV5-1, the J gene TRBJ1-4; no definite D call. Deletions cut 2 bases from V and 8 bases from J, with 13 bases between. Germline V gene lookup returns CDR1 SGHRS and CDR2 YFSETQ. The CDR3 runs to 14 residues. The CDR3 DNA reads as TGCGCCAGCAGCTTTGGCCGGACTGGGGAAAAACTGTTTTTT. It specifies CASSFGRTGEKLFF.

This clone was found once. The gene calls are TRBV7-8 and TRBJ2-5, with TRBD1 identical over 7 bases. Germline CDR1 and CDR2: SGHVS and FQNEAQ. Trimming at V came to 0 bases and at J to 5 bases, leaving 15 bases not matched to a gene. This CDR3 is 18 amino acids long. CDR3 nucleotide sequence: TGTGCCAGCAGCTTAGCGAAGGTGTGGCAGGGGGTTGGCGAGACCCAGTACTTC. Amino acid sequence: CASSLAKVWQGVGETQYF. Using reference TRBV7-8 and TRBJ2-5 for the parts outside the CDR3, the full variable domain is GAGVSQSPRYKVAKRGQDVALRCDPISGHVSLFWYQQALGQGPEFLTYFQNEAQLDKSGLPSDRFFAERPEGSVSTLKIQRTQQEDSAVYLCASSLAKVWQGVGETQYFGPGTRLLVL.

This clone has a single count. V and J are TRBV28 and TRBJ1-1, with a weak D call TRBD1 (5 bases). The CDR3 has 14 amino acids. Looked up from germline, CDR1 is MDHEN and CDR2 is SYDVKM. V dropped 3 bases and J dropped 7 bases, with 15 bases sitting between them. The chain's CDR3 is CASSLGPSGLEAFF. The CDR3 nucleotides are TGTGCCAGCAGTTTGGGGCCGTCCGGCCTTGAAGCTTTCTTT.

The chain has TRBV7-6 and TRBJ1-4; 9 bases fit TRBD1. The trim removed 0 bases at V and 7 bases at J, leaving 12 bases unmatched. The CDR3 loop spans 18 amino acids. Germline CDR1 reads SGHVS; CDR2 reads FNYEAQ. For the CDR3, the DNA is TGTGCCAGCAGCTTAGCCATCTTCGGACAGGGGAGAGGTGAAAAACTGTTTTTT. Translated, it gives CASSLAIFGQGRGEKLFF.

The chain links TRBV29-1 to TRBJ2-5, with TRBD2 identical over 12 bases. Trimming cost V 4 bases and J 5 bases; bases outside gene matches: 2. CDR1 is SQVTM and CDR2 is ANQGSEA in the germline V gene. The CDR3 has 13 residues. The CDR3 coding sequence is TGCAGCGTTGGACTAGCGGGAGTGGAGACCCAGTACTTC. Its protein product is CSVGLAGVETQYF.

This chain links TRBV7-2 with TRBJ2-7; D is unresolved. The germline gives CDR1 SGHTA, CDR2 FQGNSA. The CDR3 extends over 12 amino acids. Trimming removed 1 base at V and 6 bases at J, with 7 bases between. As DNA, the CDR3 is TGTGCCAGCAGCTTAGTCCGAAGCGAGCAGTACTTC. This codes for CASSLVRSEQYF.

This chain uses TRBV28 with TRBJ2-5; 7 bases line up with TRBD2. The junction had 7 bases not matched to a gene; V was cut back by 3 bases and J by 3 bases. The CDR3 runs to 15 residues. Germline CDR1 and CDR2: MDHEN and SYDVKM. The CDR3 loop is CASSFQRREKETQYF. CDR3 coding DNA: TGTGCCAGCAGTTTTCAGAGGCGGGAGAAAGAGACCCAGTACTTC.

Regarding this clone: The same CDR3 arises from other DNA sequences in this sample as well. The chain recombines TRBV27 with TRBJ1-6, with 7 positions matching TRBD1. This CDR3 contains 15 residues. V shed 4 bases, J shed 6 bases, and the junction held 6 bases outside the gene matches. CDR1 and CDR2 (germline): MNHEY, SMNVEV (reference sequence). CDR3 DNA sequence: TGTGCCAGCAGTTCGTCGGGACAGCCTAATTCACCCCTCCACTTT. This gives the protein CASSSSGQPNSPLHF.

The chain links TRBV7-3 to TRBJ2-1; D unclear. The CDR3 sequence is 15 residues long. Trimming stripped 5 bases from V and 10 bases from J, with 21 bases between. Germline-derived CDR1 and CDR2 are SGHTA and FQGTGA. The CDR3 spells CASSLLARNPPEQFF. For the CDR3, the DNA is TGTGCCAGCAGCCTCCTGGCCCGTAACCCCCCCGAGCAGTTCTTC.

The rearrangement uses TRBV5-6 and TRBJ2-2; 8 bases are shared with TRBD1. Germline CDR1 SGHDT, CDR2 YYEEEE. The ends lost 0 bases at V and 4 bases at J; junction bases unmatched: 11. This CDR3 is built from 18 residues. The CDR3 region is CASSLVGRTGKGTGELFF. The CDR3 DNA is TGTGCCAGCAGCTTGGTGGGCAGGACAGGGAAGGGCACCGGGGAGCTGTTTTTT.

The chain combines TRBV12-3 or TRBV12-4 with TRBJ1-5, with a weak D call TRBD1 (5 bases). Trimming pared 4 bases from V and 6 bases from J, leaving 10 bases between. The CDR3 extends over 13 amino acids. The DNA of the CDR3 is TGTGCCAGCAGTTCAGGGACTGTTCAGCCCCAGCATTTT. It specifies CASSSGTVQPQHF.